The rows below give T cell receptor beta chains drawn from one sample of a study of CD8 T cells in Susac syndrome. TCRdb re-called the immunoSEQ multiplex PCR reads through MiXCR, storing one row per CDR3 protein. The data contain some 150,000 distinct CDR3 sequences, more than 90% of them singletons. Sequenced material: CD4+ T cells from PBMCs. These receptor sequences come from a human donor with Susac syndrome. Each CDR3 is given with its conserved first and last residue. Each record gives: clone size, D gene, J gene, V gene, CDR3 protein, CDR3 DNA. D genes are given only for firm matches. Size values are once, few and many counts, or a class for expanded clones, and some rows have none.

- - TRBJ1-1 TRBV7-9 CASSFEGRATEAFF TGTGCCAGCAGCTTTGAGGGGCGGGCCACTGAAGCTTTCTTT
- - TRBJ1-1 TRBV20-1 CSAGPRGKTEAFF TGCAGTGCTGGACCCCGGGGGAAGACTGAAGCTTTCTTT
- - TRBJ2-1 TRBV20-1 CSARPTQGFGEQFF TGCAGTGCTAGACCAACTCAGGGTTTCGGGGAGCAGTTCTTC
- - TRBJ2-6 TRBV18 CASSPPYSGANVLTF TGTGCCAGCTCACCACCTTACTCTGGGGCCAACGTCCTGACTTTC
- TRBD1 TRBJ2-7 TRBV4-1 CASSQDPIDRGRDEQYF TGCGCCAGCAGCCAAGATCCAATTGACAGGGGTAGGGACGAGCAGTACTTC
- - TRBJ1-5 TRBV20-1 CSAPRGDGNQPQHF TGCAGTGCCCCAAGGGGCGACGGAAATCAGCCCCAGCATTTT
- - TRBJ2-6 TRBV6-2/TRBV6-3 CASEDGTAGANVLTF TGTGCCAGCGAAGACGGGACGGCTGGGGCCAACGTCCTGACTTTC
- TRBD1 TRBJ1-1 TRBV29-1 CSVGDRGDTEAFF TGCAGCGTCGGCGACAGGGGTGACACTGAAGCTTTCTTT
- - TRBJ2-3 TRBV9 CASSEWNVDTQYF TGTGCCAGCAGCGAATGGAACGTAGATACGCAGTATTTT
- - TRBJ1-2 TRBV12-3/TRBV12-4 CASREGPGVGGYTF TGTGCCAGCAGGGAGGGACCGGGGGTGGGTGGCTACACCTTC
- TRBD2 TRBJ2-1 TRBV2 CATGTSAGNEQFF TGTGCCACCGGGACTAGCGCGGGCAATGAGCAGTTCTTC
- - TRBJ2-5 TRBV20-1 CSATHLGEETQYF TGCAGTGCAACCCATCTAGGGGAAGAGACCCAGTACTTC
once - TRBJ2-1 TRBV25-1 CASTQGGPLFF TGTGCCAGCACCCAGGGGGGCCCACTGTTCTTC
- - TRBJ2-1 TRBV21-1 CASSKAQTSIRF TGTGCCAGCAGCAAAGCCCAGACTAGCATCCGCTTC
- - TRBJ2-1 TRBV28 CASSSPLTGFSYNEQFF TGTGCCAGCAGTTCCCCCCTGACAGGTTTCTCCTACAATGAGCAGTTCTTC
- TRBD1 TRBJ2-7 TRBV15 CATSAGTAYEQYF TGTGCCACCAGCGCCGGGACAGCATACGAGCAGTACTTC
- - TRBJ1-5 TRBV21-1 CASSKRSRSGEYRSNQPQHF TGTGCCAGCAGCAAAAGGAGCCGTTCCGGAGAATATAGGAGCAATCAGCCCCAGCATTTT
- TRBD1 TRBJ1-2 TRBV2 CASREDRDRYTF TGTGCCAGCAGGGAGGACAGGGATCGCTACACCTTC
- - TRBJ2-3 TRBV15 CATSRAGREADTQYF TGTGCCACCAGCAGAGCTGGCAGGGAGGCAGATACGCAGTATTTT
- - TRBJ1-2 TRBV13 CASSLDGTSGGYTF TGTGCCAGCAGCTTAGATGGCACCTCAGGTGGCTACACCTTC
- TRBD1 TRBJ2-7 TRBV23-1 CASSQSQGAIYEQYF TGCGCCAGCAGTCAATCGCAGGGGGCGATTTACGAGCAGTACTTC
- - TRBJ1-1 TRBV15 CATSRDLGGRDTEAFF TGTGCCACCAGCAGAGATCTGGGGGGTCGGGACACTGAAGCTTTCTTT
- - TRBJ1-1 TRBV20-1 CSASDQLNTEAFF TGCAGTGCTAGTGATCAGTTGAACACTGAAGCTTTCTTT
- - TRBJ1-2 TRBV5-6 CATRATDGGGWGYTF TGTGCCACCAGGGCCACTGATGGTGGTGGTTGGGGCTACACCTTC
- - TRBJ2-5 TRBV7-2 CASSLFVEETQYF TGTGCCAGCAGCTTATTTGTCGAAGAGACCCAGTACTTC
once - TRBJ2-2 TRBV20-1 CSASGRRRGELFF TGCAGTGCTAGCGGGAGAAGGCGCGGGGAGCTGTTTTTT
- - TRBJ2-5 TRBV5-6 CASSSPVSAQYF TGTGCCAGCAGCTCCCCGGTATCCGCCCAGTACTTC
- - TRBJ1-2 TRBV13 CASSAWTEGYTF TGTGCCAGCAGCGCGTGGACAGAAGGCTACACCTTC
- - TRBJ1-2 TRBV12-3/TRBV12-4 CASSSTVYGYTF TGTGCCAGCAGTTCGACAGTGTATGGCTACACCTTC
once TRBD1 TRBJ1-1 TRBV7-2 CASSAMMTGTTEAFF TGTGCCAGCAGCGCTATGATGACAGGGACCACTGAAGCTTTCTTT
once - TRBJ2-5 TRBV7-3 CASSLNGREETQYF TGTGCCAGCAGCCTTAACGGCAGGGAAGAGACCCAGTACTTC
- TRBD1 TRBJ1-1 TRBV7-9 CASSLGGQGVTEAFF TGTGCCAGCAGCTTGGGAGGACAGGGGGTGACTGAAGCTTTCTTT
- TRBD2 TRBJ2-4 TRBV29-1 CSAGTSGDRIQYF TGCAGCGCCGGGACTAGCGGGGACCGCATTCAGTACTTC
- TRBD1 TRBJ1-2 TRBV15 CATEGTGGDYGYTF TGTGCCACCGAAGGTACAGGGGGCGACTATGGCTACACCTTC
- - TRBJ2-3 TRBV7-6 CASSESRTSTDTQYF TGTGCCAGCAGCGAAAGTCGGACTAGCACAGATACGCAGTATTTT
- TRBD1 TRBJ1-1 TRBV3-1 CASSQRDRETEAFF TGTGCCAGCAGCCAACGAGACAGGGAAACTGAAGCTTTCTTT
- - TRBJ1-4 TRBV20-1 CSAMNGNGEKLFF TGCAGTGCTATGAATGGGAACGGGGAAAAACTGTTTTTT
few - TRBJ1-5 TRBV12-3/TRBV12-4 CASSFRQGHQPQHF TGTGCCAGCAGTTTCCGGCAGGGGCATCAGCCCCAGCATTTT
- - TRBJ1-2 TRBV3-1 CASSQGTFNYGYTF TGTGCCAGCAGCCAAGGGACATTTAACTATGGCTACACCTTC
- - TRBJ1-2 TRBV18 CASSPTTAGSNYGYTF TGTGCCAGCTCACCTACGACGGCCGGATCTAACTATGGCTACACCTTC
- - TRBJ2-4 TRBV5-4 CASSSGDLGDIQYF TGTGCCAGCAGCTCCGGGGACCTGGGGGACATTCAGTACTTC
- - TRBJ2-7 TRBV9 CASSVSGVGAYYEQYF TGTGCCAGCAGCGTCTCAGGGGTTGGTGCCTACTACGAGCAGTACTTC